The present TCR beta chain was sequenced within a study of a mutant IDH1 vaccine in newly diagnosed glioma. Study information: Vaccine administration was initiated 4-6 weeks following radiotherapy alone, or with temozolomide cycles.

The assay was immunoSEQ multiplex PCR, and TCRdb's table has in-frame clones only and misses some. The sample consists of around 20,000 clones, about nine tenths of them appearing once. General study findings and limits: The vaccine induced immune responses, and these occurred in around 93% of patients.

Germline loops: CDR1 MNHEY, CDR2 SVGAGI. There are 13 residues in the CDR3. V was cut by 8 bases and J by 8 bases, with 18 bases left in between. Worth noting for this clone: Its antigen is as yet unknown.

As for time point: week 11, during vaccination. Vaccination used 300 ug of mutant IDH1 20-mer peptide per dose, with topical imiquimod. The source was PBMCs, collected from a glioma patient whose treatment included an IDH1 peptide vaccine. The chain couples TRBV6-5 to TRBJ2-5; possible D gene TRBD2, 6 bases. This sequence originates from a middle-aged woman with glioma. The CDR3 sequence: CASGLLVPNTQYF. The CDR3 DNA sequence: TGTGCCAGCGGACTATTAGTTCCGAACACCCAGTACTTC.